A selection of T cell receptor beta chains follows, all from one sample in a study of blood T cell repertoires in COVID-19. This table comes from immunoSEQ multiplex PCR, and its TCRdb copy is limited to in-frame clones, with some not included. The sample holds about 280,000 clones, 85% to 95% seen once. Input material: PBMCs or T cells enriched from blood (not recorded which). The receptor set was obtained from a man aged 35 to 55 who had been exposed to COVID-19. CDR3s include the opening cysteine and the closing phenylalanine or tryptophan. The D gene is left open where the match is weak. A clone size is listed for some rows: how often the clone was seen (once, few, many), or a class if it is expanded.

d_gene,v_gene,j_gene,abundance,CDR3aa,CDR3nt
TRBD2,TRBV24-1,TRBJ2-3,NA,CATSADLAGEFYTQYF,TGTGCCACCAGTGCCGATCTAGCGGGAGAGTTTTATACGCAGTATTTT
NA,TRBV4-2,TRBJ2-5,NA,CASSQEVIRGQETQYF,TGTGCCAGCAGCCAAGAAGTAATCAGGGGCCAAGAGACCCAGTACTTC
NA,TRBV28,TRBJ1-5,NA,CASSTIPAGNQPQHF,TGTGCCAGCAGTACCATCCCTGCGGGGAATCAGCCCCAGCATTTT
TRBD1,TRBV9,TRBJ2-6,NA,CASSVVLGQGGSGANVLTF,TGTGCCAGCAGCGTAGTACTCGGACAGGGAGGATCTGGGGCCAACGTCCTGACTTTC
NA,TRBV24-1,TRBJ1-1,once,CATSDTSTTNTEAFF,TGTGCCACCAGTGATACTTCGACAACTAACACTGAAGCTTTCTTT
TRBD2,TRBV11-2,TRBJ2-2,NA,CASSLALGGTGELFF,TGTGCCAGCAGCTTAGCTTTGGGGGGGACCGGGGAGCTGTTTTTT
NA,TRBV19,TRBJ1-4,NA,CASSIAKTGNEKLFF,TGTGCCAGTAGTATAGCCAAGACGGGGAATGAAAAACTGTTTTTT
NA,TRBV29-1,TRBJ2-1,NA,CSVDRGYNEQFF,TGCAGCGTTGACAGGGGCTACAATGAGCAGTTCTTC
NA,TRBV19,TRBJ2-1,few,CATTNSYRLVYNEQFF,TGTGCCACCACAAACAGCTACAGGCTGGTCTACAATGAGCAGTTCTTC
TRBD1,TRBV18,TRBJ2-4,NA,CASSPPAGQGNIQYF,TGTGCCAGCTCACCACCGGCAGGACAGGGGAACATTCAGTACTTC
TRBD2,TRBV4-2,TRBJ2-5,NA,CASSQARGAGGEETQYF,TGTGCCAGCAGCCAAGCGCGAGGGGCGGGAGGGGAGGAGACCCAGTACTTC